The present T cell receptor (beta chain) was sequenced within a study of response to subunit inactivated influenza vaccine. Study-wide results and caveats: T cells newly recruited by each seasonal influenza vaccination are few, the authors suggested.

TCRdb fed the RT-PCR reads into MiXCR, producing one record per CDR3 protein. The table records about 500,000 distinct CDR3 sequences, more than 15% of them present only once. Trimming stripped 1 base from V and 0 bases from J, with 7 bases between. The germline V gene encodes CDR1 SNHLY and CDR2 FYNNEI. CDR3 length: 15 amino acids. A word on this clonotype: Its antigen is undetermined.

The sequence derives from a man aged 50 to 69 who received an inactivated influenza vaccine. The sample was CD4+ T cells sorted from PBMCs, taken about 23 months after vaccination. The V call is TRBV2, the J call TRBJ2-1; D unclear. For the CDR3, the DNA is TGTGCCAGCAGTGAAGTATGGGGCTCCTACAATGAGCAGTTCTTC. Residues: CASSEVWGSYNEQFF.